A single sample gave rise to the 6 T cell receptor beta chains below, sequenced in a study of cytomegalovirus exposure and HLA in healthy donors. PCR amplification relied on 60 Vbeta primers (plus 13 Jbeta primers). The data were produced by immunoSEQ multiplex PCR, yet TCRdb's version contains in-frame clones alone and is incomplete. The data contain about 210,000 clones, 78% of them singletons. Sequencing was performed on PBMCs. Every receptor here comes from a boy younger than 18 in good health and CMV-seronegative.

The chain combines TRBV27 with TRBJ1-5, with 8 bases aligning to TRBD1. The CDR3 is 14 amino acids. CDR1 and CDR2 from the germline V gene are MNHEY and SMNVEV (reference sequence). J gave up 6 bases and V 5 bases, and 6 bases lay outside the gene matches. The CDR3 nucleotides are TGTGCCAGCAGTGTACGGACAGGGCTTCAGCCCCAGCATTTT. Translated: CASSVRTGLQPQHF.

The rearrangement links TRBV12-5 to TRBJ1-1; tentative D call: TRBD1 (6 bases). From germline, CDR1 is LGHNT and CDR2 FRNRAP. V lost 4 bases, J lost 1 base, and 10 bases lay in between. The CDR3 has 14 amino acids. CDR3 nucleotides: TGTGCTAGTGGTTCGGGGACAAGGAACACTGAAGCTTTCTTT. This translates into CASGSGTRNTEAFF.

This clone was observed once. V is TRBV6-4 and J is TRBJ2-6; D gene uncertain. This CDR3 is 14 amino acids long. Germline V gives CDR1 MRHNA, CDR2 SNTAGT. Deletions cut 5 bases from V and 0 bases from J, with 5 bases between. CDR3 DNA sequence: TGTGCCAGCAGTTCCAACTCTGGGGCCAACGTCCTGACTTTC. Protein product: CASSSNSGANVLTF.

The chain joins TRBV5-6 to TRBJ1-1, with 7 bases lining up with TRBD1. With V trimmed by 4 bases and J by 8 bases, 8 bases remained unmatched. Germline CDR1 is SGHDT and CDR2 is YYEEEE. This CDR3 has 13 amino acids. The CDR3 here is CASSRQGFSEAFF. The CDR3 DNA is TGTGCCAGCAGCCGACAGGGATTTTCCGAAGCTTTCTTT.

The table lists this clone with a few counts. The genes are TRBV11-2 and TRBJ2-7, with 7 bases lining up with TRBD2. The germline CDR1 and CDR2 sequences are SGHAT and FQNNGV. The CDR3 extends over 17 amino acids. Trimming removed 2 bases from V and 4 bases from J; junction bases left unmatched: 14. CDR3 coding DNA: TGTGCCAGCAGCTTATTAAAGTACCGGACTAGTCATTACGAGCAGTACTTC. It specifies CASSLLKYRTSHYEQYF.

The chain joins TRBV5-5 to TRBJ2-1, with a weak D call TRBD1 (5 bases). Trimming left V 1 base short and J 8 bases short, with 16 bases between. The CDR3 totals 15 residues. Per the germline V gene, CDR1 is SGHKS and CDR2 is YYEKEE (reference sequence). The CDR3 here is CASSLSPTDTDEQFF. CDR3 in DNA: TGTGCCAGCAGCTTGTCACCGACGGACACTGATGAGCAGTTCTTC.